One sample yielded the 18 T cell receptor beta chains listed below, sequenced in a study of T cells after yellow fever vaccination. TCRdb ran MiXCR on the 5' RACE reads and lists one entry per CDR3 protein. The repertoire has about 74,000 distinct CDR3 sequences, roughly 7.4% of them found once; the top ten carry roughly 35%. This specimen consisted of CD8+ T cells sorted from PBMCs, obtained 5 to 6 days after the first yellow fever vaccination. The receptors were gathered from a man aged 18 to 30 who received the YFV17D yellow fever vaccine.

The chain links TRBV15 to TRBJ2-7; D gene unclear. This CDR3 is 13 amino acids long. Germline loops: CDR1 LNHNV, CDR2 YYDKDF (reference sequence). V was clipped by 5 bases and J by 5 bases, with 13 bases between them. The CDR3, as DNA: TGTGCCACCAGCTCAGAGATTAAGAACGAGCAGTACTTC. Residues: CATSSEIKNEQYF.

This clonotype turned up a few times. This chain uses TRBV11-2 with TRBJ2-5; 9 bases map to TRBD2. Trimming at V came to 5 bases and at J to 5 bases, leaving 9 bases not matched to a gene. Germline CDR1 and CDR2: SGHAT and FQNNGV. This CDR3 region has 15 residues. CDR3 DNA: TGTGCCAGCAGCGGGACTAGCCCCCGTAAGGAGACCCAGTACTTC. The encoded protein is CASSGTSPRKETQYF.

Notes on this clonotype: A much larger clone lies a single base off, so this may be a read error. The rearrangement joins TRBV6-2 or TRBV6-3 to TRBJ1-5, with D possibly being TRBD1 (5 bases). The V gene's germline CDR1 is MNHEY and CDR2 SVGEGT. The CDR3 has 12 residues. CDR3 nucleotide sequence: TGTGCCAGCGCATGGGGCAAGCAGCCCCAGCATTTT. This sequence encodes CASAWGKQPQHF.

In this sample, this clonotype turned up many times. This chain links TRBV7-9 with TRBJ2-3; the D gene is possibly TRBD1 (8 bases). V was pared by 5 bases and J by 4 bases, with 19 bases between. This CDR3 comprises 16 residues. CDR1 and CDR2 from the germline V gene are SEHNR and FQNEAQ (reference sequence). The CDR3 loop is CASSVITGGGADTQYF. CDR3 nucleotide sequence: TGTGCCAGCAGCGTCATTACAGGGGGAGGGGCAGATACGCAGTATTTT.

This clonotype was found many times. This chain uses TRBV7-9 with TRBJ1-6; no definite D call. CDR3 size: 17 residues. Looked up from germline, CDR1 is SEHNR and CDR2 is FQNEAQ (reference sequence). The V and J ends lost 0 bases and 8 bases respectively, with 17 bases between them. The CDR3 DNA sequence: TGTGCCAGCAGCTTAGCTGGTGTCGGGAGGGTGGATTCACCCCTCCACTTT. It encodes CASSLAGVGRVDSPLHF.

There are a few counts of this clonotype. The chain joins TRBV4-3 to TRBJ1-1, with D tentatively TRBD1 (6 bases). The CDR3 totals 13 residues. V gave up 4 bases and J gave up 6 bases, with 12 bases separating them. Per the germline V gene, CDR1 is LGHNA and CDR2 is YSLEER. This CDR3 reads CASSPAGGPEAFF. The CDR3 DNA is TGCGCCAGCAGCCCCGCCGGGGGCCCTGAAGCTTTCTTT.

This chain uses TRBV27 with TRBJ1-1; no clear D. V dropped 10 bases and J dropped 11 bases, with 11 bases sitting between them. CDR1 is MNHEY and CDR2 is SMNVEV in the germline V gene (reference sequence). This CDR3 region has 9 residues. This CDR3 reads CAIGRPAFF. The CDR3 DNA follows: TGTGCCATAGGGAGGCCCGCTTTCTTT.

This clonotype has just a few counts. The J gene is TRBJ1-5, the V gene TRBV4-1, with D uncertain. From germline, CDR1 is MGHRA and CDR2 YSYEKL. CDR3 size: 16 residues. Trimming left V 2 bases short and J 0 bases short, with 11 bases between. CDR3 sequence reads: CASSQRQLYSNQPQHF. DNA of the CDR3: TGCGCCAGCAGCCAACGTCAGTTGTATAGCAATCAGCCCCAGCATTTT.

Notes on this clonotype: A much larger clone lies one base from this, so it may be a read error. The chain couples TRBV29-1 to TRBJ2-5, with 8 bases matching TRBD1. The CDR3 consists of 13 residues. Germline assignment: CDR1 SQVTM and CDR2 ANQGSEA. The CDR3 is CSVVGQVIETPYF. CDR3 DNA sequence: TGCAGCGTTGTGGGACAGGTTATCGAGACCCCGTACTTC.

This chain joins TRBV4-1 and TRBJ2-2; possible D gene TRBD2, 6 bases. CDR3 size: 17 residues. The germline gives CDR1 MGHRA, CDR2 YSYEKL. V shed 4 bases and J shed 0 bases, with 15 bases lying between them. CDR3 region: CASSPWGGGTNTGELFF. CDR3 coding DNA: TGCGCCAGCAGCCCCTGGGGCGGCGGGACGAACACCGGGGAGCTGTTTTTT.

This clonotype was seen ten or more times. The chain links TRBV5-8 to TRBJ1-1; no clear D. The V and J ends lost 0 bases and 6 bases respectively, with 3 bases between them. The germline gives CDR1 SGHTS, CDR2 YDEGEE. The CDR3 has 11 amino acids. The CDR3 DNA reads as TGTGCCAGCAGCTTGGTTGCTGAAGCTTTCTTT. Translating gives CASSLVAEAFF. The variable domain in full, completed from reference TRBV5-8 and TRBJ1-1, reads EAGVTQSPTHLIKTRGQQATLRCSPISGHTSVYWYQQALGLGLQFLLWYDEGEERNRGNFPPRFSGRQFPNYSSELNVNALELEDSALYLCASSLVAEAFFGQGTRLTVV.

The sample holds a few counts of this clonotype. This chain uses TRBV15 with TRBJ2-1, with TRBD2 matching over 9 bases. J gave up 6 bases and V 0 bases, and 9 bases lay outside the gene matches. CDR1 is LNHNV and CDR2 is YYDKDF in the germline V gene (reference sequence). The CDR3 is made up of 17 amino acids. The CDR3 spells CATSRDVVGLAGNEQFF. For the CDR3, the DNA is TGTGCCACCAGCAGAGATGTGGTGGGACTAGCCGGCAATGAGCAGTTCTTC.

This clonotype was counted only a few times. The chain recombines TRBV7-9 with TRBJ1-2; tentatively, D is TRBD1 (5 bases). V lost 5 bases, J lost 5 bases, and 15 bases lay in between. The CDR3 covers 14 residues. The germline CDR1 and CDR2 sequences are SEHNR and FQNEAQ (reference sequence). CDR3 residues: CASSLPGGYYGYTF. The DNA for the CDR3 is TGTGCCAGCAGCCTCCCGGGGGGATATTATGGCTACACCTTC.

This clonotype was recorded at least ten times. The V gene is TRBV20-1, the J gene TRBJ1-5, with 9 bases lining up with TRBD1. Germline CDR1 reads DFQATT; CDR2 reads SNEGSKA (reference sequence). The CDR3 contains 14 residues. After removal of 3 bases from V and 2 bases from J, the junction contained 2 bases not matched to a gene. CDR3 bases: TGCAGTGCTAGTTGGGACAGGGGCAATCAGCCCCAGCATTTT. It is translated as CSASWDRGNQPQHF.

This clonotype was seen ten or more times. The V gene is TRBV5-6, the J gene TRBJ2-3, with D maybe TRBD2 (7 bases). V lost 4 bases to trimming and J lost 3 bases, with 18 bases between them. Germline lookup yields CDR1 SGHDT and CDR2 YYEEEE. The CDR3 runs to 16 residues. The CDR3 DNA sequence: TGTGCCAGCAGCCTTGAAAGCGGGGACACAACAGATACGCAGTATTTT. As protein: CASSLESGDTTDTQYF.

The chain joins TRBV4-2 to TRBJ2-1; D possibly matches TRBD1 or TRBD2 (5 bases each). V lost 1 base and J 9 bases, leaving 16 bases between the germline ends. Germline-derived CDR1 and CDR2 are LGHNA and YNFKEQ. The CDR3 spans 15 residues. Here the CDR3 DNA reads TGTGCCAGCAGCCAAGGTATGGGACGGAATTTTGAGCAGTTCTTC. It translates to CASSQGMGRNFEQFF.

This chain links TRBV6-5 with TRBJ2-5, with a possible D match to TRBD1 (5 bases). V was clipped by 2 bases and J by 7 bases, with 5 bases between them. The CDR3 extends over 11 amino acids. Germline CDR1 is MNHEY and CDR2 is SVGAGI. In DNA, the CDR3 is TGTGCCAGCAGTTACGGGGCGACCCAGTACTTC. Translating it yields CASSYGATQYF.

The CDR3 sequence is CASVSAGQGPEKPFNEQFF. CDR3 bases: TGTGCCAGCGTTTCCGCGGGACAGGGGCCGGAGAAGCCATTCAATGAGCAGTTCTTC. This chain links TRBV6-5 with TRBJ2-1; TRBD1 matches at 10 bases. The ends lost 8 bases at V and 6 bases at J; junction bases unmatched: 22. Germline V gene lookup returns CDR1 MNHEY and CDR2 SVGAGI. This CDR3 contains 19 residues.